This T cell receptor beta chain appears in the sequencing data of a study of identical twins. cDNA carried unique molecular identifiers, and a universal primer site was added by template switching. One entry per CDR3 protein results from TCRdb running MiXCR on the 5' RACE reads. Among about 250,000 distinct CDR3 sequences listed, about 8% were seen once. Healthy Caucasians were all of the donors. Study-level findings and limits: Cord blood beta clonotypes that were abundant carried fewer insertions, and memory repertoires showed no such trend. Modeled out-of-frame TCR alpha sharing in monozygotic twins fell below observed levels.

CDR3 length equals 14 residues. The germline V and J ends were trimmed by 5 bases and 2 bases, with 13 bases remaining between them. Germline V gives CDR1 SGHAT, CDR2 FQNNGV. In regard to this clonotype: The antigen is unknown.

Another study also made use of these data, one on yellow fever vaccine responses in identical twins.

The chain recombines TRBV11-2 with TRBJ2-7; D uncertain. The clonotype was recovered from a woman aged 18-29 years in good health. Sequencing was carried out using CD8+ T cells sorted from blood. The CDR3 here is CASSLRPVTYEQYF. CDR3 DNA sequence: TGTGCCAGCAGCCTGCGGCCAGTCACCTACGAGCAGTACTTC.